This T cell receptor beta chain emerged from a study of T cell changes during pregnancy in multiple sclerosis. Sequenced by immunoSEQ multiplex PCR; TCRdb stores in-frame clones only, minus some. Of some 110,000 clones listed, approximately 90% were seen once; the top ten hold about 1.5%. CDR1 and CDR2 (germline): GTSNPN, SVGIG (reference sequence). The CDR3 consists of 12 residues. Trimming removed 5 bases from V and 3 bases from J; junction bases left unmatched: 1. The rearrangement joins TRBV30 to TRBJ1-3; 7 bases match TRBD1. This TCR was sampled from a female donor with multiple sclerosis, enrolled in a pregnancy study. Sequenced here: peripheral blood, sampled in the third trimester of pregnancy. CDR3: CAWHRGGNTIYF. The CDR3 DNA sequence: TGTGCCTGGCACAGGGGTGGAAACACCATATATTTT.